A single sample is the source of the 15 T cell receptor beta chains below, sequenced in a study of human T cells and chemical hapten exposure. TCRdb ran MiXCR on the RACE reads and lists one entry per CDR3 protein. Of some 70,000 distinct CDR3 sequences listed, 9.5% to 13% were seen once; the top ten hold approximately 4.7%. Time point defined: pre-sensitization, week 0. The treatment denotes: therapeutic diphenylcyclopropenone sensitization with weekly scalp DPC. Sequenced here: whole blood, sampled in connection with sensitization to the hapten diphenylcyclopropenone (DPC). The receptors originated from a woman in her 50s with alopecia areata. Some clones in this sample may be carry-over from other donors' samples.

This clonotype was counted ten times or more. V is TRBV12-3 or TRBV12-4 and J is TRBJ2-3; TRBD2 is a possible D gene (6 bases). V lost 5 bases, J lost 11 bases, and 11 bases lay in between. The CDR3 loop spans 11 amino acids. CDR3 DNA: TGTGCCAGCAGTGCGCGGGGTGGGCAGTATTTT. As protein: CASSARGGQYF.

This clonotype appeared a few times. V usage is TRBV5-6 and J usage is TRBJ2-2; perhaps TRBD1 as D (6 bases). CDR1 SGHDT and CDR2 YYEEEE come from the germline V gene. Deletions cut 0 bases from V and 6 bases from J, with 9 bases between. The CDR3 is 14 amino acids. CDR3 DNA sequence: TGTGCCAGCAGCTTGGGGACAGCTCCCGGGGAGCTGTTTTTT. Encoded protein: CASSLGTAPGELFF.

The chain couples TRBV4-1 to TRBJ1-1; a weak D match, TRBD1 (6 bases). The CDR3 length is 17 residues. CDR1 is MGHRA, CDR2 YSYEKL, per germline. Trimming stripped 3 bases from V and 1 base from J, with 18 bases between. The CDR3 DNA sequence: TGCGCCAGCAGCCAGCCACAGGGCCCCGATTCGAACACTGAAGCTTTCTTT. This sequence encodes CASSQPQGPDSNTEAFF.

This chain links TRBV7-9 with TRBJ2-2, with 9 nucleotides matching TRBD1. The CDR3 has 15 residues. The germline V gene has CDR1 SEHNR and CDR2 FQNEAQ (reference sequence). J lost 5 bases, V lost 5 bases, and 6 bases had no gene match. The DNA of the CDR3 is TGTGCCAGCAGCCCCGGGACAGGGAAGACCGGGGAGCTGTTTTTT. Translating it yields CASSPGTGKTGELFF. The variable domain in full, with the rest retrieved from reference TRBV7-9 and TRBJ2-2, is DTGVSQNPRHKITKRGQNVTFRCDPISEHNRLYWYRQTLGQGPEFLTYFQNEAQLEKSRLLSDRFSAERPKGSFSTLEIQRTEQGDSAMYLCASSPGTGKTGELFFGEGSRLTVL.

This clonotype was seen at least ten times. V usage is TRBV5-4 and J usage is TRBJ2-7, with TRBD2 matching 11 bases. J was trimmed by 6 bases and V by 0 bases; bases with no gene match: 2. The V gene's germline CDR1 is SGHNT and CDR2 YYREEE (reference sequence). The CDR3 sequence is 14 residues long. CDR3 nucleotides: TGTGCCAGCAGCTTGGGGCTAGCGGGAGGCGAGCAGTACTTC. It encodes CASSLGLAGGEQYF.

At least ten counts were recorded for this clonotype. The gene calls are TRBV10-3 and TRBJ1-2, with 7 bases aligning to TRBD1. The V gene's germline CDR1 is ENHRY and CDR2 SYGVKD. The CDR3 is 15 residues long. V was clipped by 3 bases and J by 6 bases; unmatched bases: 10. For the CDR3, the DNA is TGTGCCATCAGTGATGGGCATAGGACAGGCGATGGCTACACCTTC. Amino acids: CAISDGHRTGDGYTF.

This sequence joins TRBV28 and TRBJ2-5; 8 bases match TRBD1. The V segment lost 5 bases and the J segment 4 bases; nucleotides outside the gene matches: 6. Germline CDR1 MDHEN, CDR2 SYDVKM. The CDR3 is made up of 14 amino acids. CDR3 nucleotide sequence: TGTGCCAGCAGTGCCCGGCAGGGGGCAGAGACCCAGTACTTC. It encodes CASSARQGAETQYF.

This clonotype appeared many times. The V and J genes are TRBV6-2 or TRBV6-3 and TRBJ2-2, with a tentative D call TRBD1 (6 bases). Looked up from germline, CDR1 is MNHEY and CDR2 is SVGEGT. This CDR3 has 14 residues. The V end was cut by 5 bases, the J end by 6 bases, with 13 bases between. The CDR3 sequence is CASSRNRVAGELFF. The CDR3 coding sequence is TGTGCCAGCAGTCGAAACAGGGTGGCCGGGGAGCTGTTTTTT.

This clonotype was seen ten or more times. The genes are TRBV11-1 and TRBJ1-1; TRBD1 might be the D (5 bases). The CDR3 totals 14 residues. The V gene lost 1 base and the J gene lost 4 bases, with 10 bases spanning the gap. Germline loops: CDR1 SGHAT, CDR2 FQDESV (reference sequence). The CDR3 loop is CASSLGGAGTEAFF. The CDR3 region has the DNA TGTGCCAGCAGCTTAGGAGGGGCGGGCACTGAAGCTTTCTTT. The full variable domain, its missing parts supplied by reference TRBV11-1 and TRBJ1-1, is EAEVAQSPRYKITEKSQAVAFWCDPISGHATLYWYRQILGQGPELLVQFQDESVVDDSQLPKDRFSAERLKGVDSTLKIQPAELGDSAMYLCASSLGGAGTEAFFGQGTRLTVV.

Regarding this clonotype: A single base separates this from a much larger clone, so it may be a read error. As the CDR3 is not closed by the conserved phenylalanine or tryptophan, this likely results from a read error. The CDR3 region is CASSLRPNYEQYI. The DNA of the CDR3 is TGTGCCAGCAGTTTACGACCCAACTACGAGCAGTACATC. The rearrangement links TRBV12-3 or TRBV12-4 to TRBJ2-7; no firm D call. Trimming removed 2 bases from V and 3 bases from J, with 8 bases in between. This CDR3 region has 13 residues.

This clonotype has more than one count but fewer than ten. The V call is TRBV7-9, the J call TRBJ2-2; TRBD2 matches 7 bases. J was trimmed by 3 bases and V by 1 base; bases with no gene match: 2. CDR3 length equals 15 residues. Germline CDR1 is SEHNR and CDR2 is FQNEAQ (reference sequence). The DNA of the CDR3 is TGTGCCAGCAGCTTAGGCGGGGGAGACACCGGGGAGCTGTTTTTT. It encodes CASSLGGGDTGELFF.

V and J are TRBV20-1 and TRBJ1-4, with 8 bases fitting TRBD1. The CDR3 runs 13 residues. Germline CDR1 and CDR2: DFQATT and SNEGSKA (reference sequence). V trimming: 6 bases; J trimming: 8 bases; junction bases outside the gene matches: 8. This chain's CDR3 is CSAPGTGDEKLFF. DNA for the CDR3: TGCAGTGCCCCGGGGACAGGCGACGAAAAACTGTTTTTT.

This clonotype was observed a few times. This chain joins TRBV5-6 and TRBJ2-6; no firm D call. Trimming stripped 5 bases from V and 11 bases from J, with 14 bases between. This CDR3 is built from 13 residues. In germline, CDR1 is SGHDT, CDR2 YYEEEE. CDR3 nucleotides: TGTGCCAGCAGTTCGGAGAGCCCTGACGTCCTGACTTTC. Protein: CASSSESPDVLTF.

The chain links TRBV6-5 to TRBJ1-1, with TRBD1 matching over 11 bases. Germline trimming cut 3 bases from V and 8 bases from J; bases unmatched to any gene: 8. This CDR3 spans 15 amino acids. In germline, CDR1 is MNHEY, CDR2 SVGAGI. The CDR3 DNA reads as TGTGCCAGCAGTTATCCTGGACAGGGGGCTTTCGAAGCTTTCTTT. Protein product: CASSYPGQGAFEAFF.

This clonotype has more than one count but fewer than ten. In DNA, the CDR3 is TGTGCCAGCAGCCGGGGGACAGTTACCTCTAGGTACGAGCAGTACTTC. This sequence encodes CASSRGTVTSRYEQYF. The rearrangement links TRBV3-1 to TRBJ2-7; 7 bases are shared with TRBD1. The germline CDR1 and CDR2 sequences are LGHDT and YNNKEL (reference sequence). V was clipped by 4 bases and J by 4 bases; unmatched bases: 13. CDR3 length: 16 residues.